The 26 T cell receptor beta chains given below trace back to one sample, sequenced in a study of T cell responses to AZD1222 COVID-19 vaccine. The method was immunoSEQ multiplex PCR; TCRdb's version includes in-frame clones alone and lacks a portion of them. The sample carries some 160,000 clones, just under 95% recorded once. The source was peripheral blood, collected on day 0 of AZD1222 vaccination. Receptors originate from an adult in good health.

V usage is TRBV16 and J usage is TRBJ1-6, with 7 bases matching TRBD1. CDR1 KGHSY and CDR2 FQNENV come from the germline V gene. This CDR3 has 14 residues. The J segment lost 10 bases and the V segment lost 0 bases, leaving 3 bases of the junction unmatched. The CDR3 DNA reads TGTGCCAGCAGCCAATCCACAGGGGCCTCACCCCTCCACTTT. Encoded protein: CASSQSTGASPLHF.

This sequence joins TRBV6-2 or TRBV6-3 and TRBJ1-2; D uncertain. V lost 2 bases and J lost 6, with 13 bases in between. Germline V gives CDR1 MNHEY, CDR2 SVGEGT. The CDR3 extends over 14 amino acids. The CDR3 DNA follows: TGTGCCAGCAGTTACAGGGCCGACAAAGATGGCTACACCTTC. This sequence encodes CASSYRADKDGYTF.

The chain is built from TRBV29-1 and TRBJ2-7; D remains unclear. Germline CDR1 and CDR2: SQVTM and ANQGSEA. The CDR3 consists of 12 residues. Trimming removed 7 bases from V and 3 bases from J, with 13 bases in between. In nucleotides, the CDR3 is TGCAGCGGGTCGGGCAGGAACTACGAGCAGTACTTC. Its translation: CSGSGRNYEQYF.

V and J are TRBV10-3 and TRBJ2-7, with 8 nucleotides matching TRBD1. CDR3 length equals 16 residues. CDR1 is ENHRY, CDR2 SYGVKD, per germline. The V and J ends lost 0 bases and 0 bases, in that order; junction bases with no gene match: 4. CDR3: CAISESRTGSSYEQYF. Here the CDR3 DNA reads TGTGCCATCAGTGAGTCCCGGACAGGGAGCTCCTACGAGCAGTACTTC.

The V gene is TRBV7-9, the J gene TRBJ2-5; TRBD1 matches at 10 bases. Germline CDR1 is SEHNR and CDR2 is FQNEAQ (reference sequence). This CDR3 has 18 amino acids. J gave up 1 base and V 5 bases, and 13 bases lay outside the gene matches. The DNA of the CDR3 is TGTGCCAGCAGCCTATGGACAGGGGGGAGGAGTGTCCAAGAGACCCAGTACTTC. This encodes CASSLWTGGRSVQETQYF.

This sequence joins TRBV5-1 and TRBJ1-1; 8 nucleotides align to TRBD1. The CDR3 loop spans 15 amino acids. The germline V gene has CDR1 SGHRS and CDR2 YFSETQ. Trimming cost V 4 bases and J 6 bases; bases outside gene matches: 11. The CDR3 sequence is CASSTLPRGRAEAFF. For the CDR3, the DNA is TGCGCCAGCAGCACCTTACCCAGGGGGCGAGCTGAAGCTTTCTTT. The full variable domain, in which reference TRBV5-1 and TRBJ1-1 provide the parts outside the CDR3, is KAGVTQTPRYLIKTRGQQVTLSCSPISGHRSVSWYQQTPGQGLQFLFEYFSETQRNKGNFPGRFSGRQFSNSRSEMNVSTLELGDSALYLCASSTLPRGRAEAFFGQGTRLTVV.

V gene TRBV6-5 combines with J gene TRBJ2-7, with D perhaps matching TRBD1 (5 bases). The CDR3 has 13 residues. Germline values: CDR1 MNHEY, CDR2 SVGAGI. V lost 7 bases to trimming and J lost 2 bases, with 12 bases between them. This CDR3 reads CASNPRQTYEQYF. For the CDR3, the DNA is TGTGCCAGCAACCCGAGACAGACCTACGAGCAGTACTTC.

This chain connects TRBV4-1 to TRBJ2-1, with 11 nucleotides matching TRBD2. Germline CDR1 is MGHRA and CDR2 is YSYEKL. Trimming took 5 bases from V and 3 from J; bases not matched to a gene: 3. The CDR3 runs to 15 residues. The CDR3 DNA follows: TGCGCCAGCAGCACCCTAGCGGGGGGCTACAATGAGCAGTTCTTC. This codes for CASSTLAGGYNEQFF.

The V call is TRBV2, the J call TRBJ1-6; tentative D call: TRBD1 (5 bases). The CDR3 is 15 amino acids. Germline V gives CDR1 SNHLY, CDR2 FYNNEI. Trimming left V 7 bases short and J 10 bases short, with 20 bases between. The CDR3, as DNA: TGTGCCAGCACCTCCGAGGGAGGGGATAGGTCACCCCTCCACTTT. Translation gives CASTSEGGDRSPLHF.

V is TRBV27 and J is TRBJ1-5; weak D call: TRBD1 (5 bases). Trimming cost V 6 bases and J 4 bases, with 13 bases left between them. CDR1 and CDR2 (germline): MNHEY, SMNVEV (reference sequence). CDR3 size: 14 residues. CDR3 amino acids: CASSSSQGNQPQHF. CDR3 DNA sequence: TGTGCCAGCAGCTCAAGTCAGGGTAATCAGCCCCAGCATTTT.

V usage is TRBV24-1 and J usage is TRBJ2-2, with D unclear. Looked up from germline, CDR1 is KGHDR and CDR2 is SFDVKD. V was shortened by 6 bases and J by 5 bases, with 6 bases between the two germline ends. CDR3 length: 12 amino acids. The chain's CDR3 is CATSYKTGELFF. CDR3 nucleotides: TGTGCCACCAGTTACAAAACCGGGGAGCTGTTTTTT.

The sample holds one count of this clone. CDR3: CASSLGAQGGSPLHF. CDR3 bases: TGTGCCAGCAGCTTGGGGGCTCAGGGCGGTTCACCCCTCCACTTT. J is TRBJ1-6 and V is TRBV5-6, with D possibly being TRBD1 (5 bases). The V end was cut by 0 bases, the J end by 9 bases, with 13 bases between. CDR1 and CDR2 from the germline V gene are SGHDT and YYEEEE. The CDR3 spans 15 residues. Together with reference TRBV5-6 and TRBJ1-6, the CDR3 gives the full variable domain: DAGVTQSPTHLIKTRGQQVTLRCSPKSGHDTVSWYQQALGQGPQFIFQYYEEEERQRGNFPDRFSGHQFPNYSSELNVNALLLGDSALYLCASSLGAQGGSPLHFGNGTRLTVT.

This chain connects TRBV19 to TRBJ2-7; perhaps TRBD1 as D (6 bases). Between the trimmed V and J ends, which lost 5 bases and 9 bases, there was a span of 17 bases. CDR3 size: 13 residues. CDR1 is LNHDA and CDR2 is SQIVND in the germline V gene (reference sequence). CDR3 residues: CASSRPEGVPQYF. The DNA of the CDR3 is TGTGCCAGTAGTCGGCCCGAGGGGGTCCCGCAGTACTTC.

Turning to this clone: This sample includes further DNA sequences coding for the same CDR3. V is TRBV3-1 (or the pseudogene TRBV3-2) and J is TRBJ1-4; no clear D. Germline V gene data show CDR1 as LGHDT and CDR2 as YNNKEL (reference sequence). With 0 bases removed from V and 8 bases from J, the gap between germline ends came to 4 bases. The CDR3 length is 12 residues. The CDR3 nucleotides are TGTGCCAGCAGCCAAGACTACGAAAAACTGTTTTTT. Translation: CASSQDYEKLFF.

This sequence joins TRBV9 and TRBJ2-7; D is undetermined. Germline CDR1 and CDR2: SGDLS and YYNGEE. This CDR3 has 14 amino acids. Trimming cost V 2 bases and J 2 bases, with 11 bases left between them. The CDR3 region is CASSVDGRTYEQYF. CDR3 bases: TGTGCCAGCAGCGTTGATGGACGTACCTACGAGCAGTACTTC.

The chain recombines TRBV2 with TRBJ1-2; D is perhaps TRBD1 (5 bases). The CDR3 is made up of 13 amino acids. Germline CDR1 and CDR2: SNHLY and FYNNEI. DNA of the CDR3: TGTGCTATGCAGGGACTCCCTTTGGGCGGCTACACCTTC. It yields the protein CAMQGLPLGGYTF.

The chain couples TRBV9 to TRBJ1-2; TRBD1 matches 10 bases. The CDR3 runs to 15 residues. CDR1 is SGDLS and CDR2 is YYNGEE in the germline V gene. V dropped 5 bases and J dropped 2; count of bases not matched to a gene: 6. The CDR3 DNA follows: TGTGCCAGCAGTCGACAGGGGGCGCGGAACTATGGCTACACCTTC. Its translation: CASSRQGARNYGYTF.

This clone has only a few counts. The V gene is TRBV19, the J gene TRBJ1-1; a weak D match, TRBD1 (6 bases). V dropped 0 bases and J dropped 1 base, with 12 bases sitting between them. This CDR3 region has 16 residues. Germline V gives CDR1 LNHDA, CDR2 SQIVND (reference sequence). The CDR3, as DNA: TGTGCCAGTAGTATAGATCAAGGGGGGTCGAACACTGAAGCTTTCTTT. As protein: CASSIDQGGSNTEAFF.

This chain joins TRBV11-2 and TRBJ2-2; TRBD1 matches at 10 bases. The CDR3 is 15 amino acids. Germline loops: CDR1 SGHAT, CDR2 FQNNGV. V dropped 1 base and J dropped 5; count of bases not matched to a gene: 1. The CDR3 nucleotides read TGTGCCAGCAGCTTAGGGACAGGGGGGACCGGGGAGCTGTTTTTT. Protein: CASSLGTGGTGELFF.

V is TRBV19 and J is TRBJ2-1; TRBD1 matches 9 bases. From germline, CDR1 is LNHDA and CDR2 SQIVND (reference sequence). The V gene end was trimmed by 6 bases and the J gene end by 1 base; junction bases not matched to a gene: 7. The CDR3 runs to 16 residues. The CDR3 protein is CASSAYRGPSYNEQFF. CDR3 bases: TGTGCCAGTAGCGCATACAGGGGGCCGTCCTACAATGAGCAGTTCTTC.

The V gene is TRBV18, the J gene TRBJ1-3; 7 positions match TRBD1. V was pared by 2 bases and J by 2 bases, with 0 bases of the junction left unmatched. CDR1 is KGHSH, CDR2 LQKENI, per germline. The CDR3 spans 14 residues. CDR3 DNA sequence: TGTGCCAGCTCACCAGGGACAGCTGGAAACACCATATATTTT. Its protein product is CASSPGTAGNTIYF.

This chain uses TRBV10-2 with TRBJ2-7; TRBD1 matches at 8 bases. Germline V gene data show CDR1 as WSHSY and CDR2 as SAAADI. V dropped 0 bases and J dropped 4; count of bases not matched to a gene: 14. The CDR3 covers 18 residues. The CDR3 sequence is CASSESNLRTGLSYEQYF. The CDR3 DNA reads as TGCGCCAGCAGTGAGTCCAACCTGAGGACAGGGTTGTCGTACGAGCAGTACTTC.

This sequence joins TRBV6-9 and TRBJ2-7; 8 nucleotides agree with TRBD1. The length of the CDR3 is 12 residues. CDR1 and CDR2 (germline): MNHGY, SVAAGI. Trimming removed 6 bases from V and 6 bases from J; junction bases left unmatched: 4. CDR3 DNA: TGTGCCAGCAGACCTGACAGGGGCGAGCAGTACTTC. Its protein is CASRPDRGEQYF.

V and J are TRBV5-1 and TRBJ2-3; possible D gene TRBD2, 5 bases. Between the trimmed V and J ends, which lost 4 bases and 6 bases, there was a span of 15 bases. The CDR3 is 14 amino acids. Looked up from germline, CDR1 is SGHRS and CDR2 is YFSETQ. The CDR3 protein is CASSPSPGEDTQYF. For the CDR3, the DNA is TGCGCCAGCAGCCCCTCCCCCGGGGAGGATACGCAGTATTTT.

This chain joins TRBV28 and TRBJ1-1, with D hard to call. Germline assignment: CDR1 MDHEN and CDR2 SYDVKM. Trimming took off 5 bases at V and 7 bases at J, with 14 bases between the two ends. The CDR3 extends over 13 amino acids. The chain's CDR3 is CASSELRESEAFF. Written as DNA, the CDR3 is TGTGCCAGCAGTGAATTGAGGGAAAGTGAAGCTTTCTTT.

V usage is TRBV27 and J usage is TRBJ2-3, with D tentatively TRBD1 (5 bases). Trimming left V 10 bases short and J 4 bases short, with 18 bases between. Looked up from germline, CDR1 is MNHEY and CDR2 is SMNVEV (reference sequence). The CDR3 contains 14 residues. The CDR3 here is CAKGNLQLPDTQYF. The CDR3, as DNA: TGTGCCAAGGGGAATCTACAGCTCCCAGATACGCAGTATTTT.